The clone carrying this T cell receptor (beta chain) showed up just a few times. Its antigen remains unknown. The treatment: roughly ten-day PBMC culture with coronavirus spike peptide pools or control peptides (ViraFEST assay). Half of the medium was exchanged for fresh IL-2 medium, first on day 3 and then on day 7. This entry is derived from a study of vaccination and CD4 T cells after COVID-19. For the study at large: Nasal swab PCR had shown SARS-CoV-2 positivity in the convalescent patients (roughly 10 mild cases, one severe case).

The CDR3 length is 18 residues. V was clipped by 3 bases and J by 4 bases; unmatched bases: 11. Germline-derived CDR1 and CDR2 are SEHNR and FQNEAQ (reference sequence). Sequencing of the DNA from cultured CD4+ T cells was carried out with the Oncomine TCR Beta short-read assay. The template was genomic DNA from cultured CD4+ T cells. TCRdb re-called the PCR reads through MiXCR, storing one row per CDR3 protein. The repertoire holds 9,000 to 13,000 distinct CDR3 sequences, with 77% as singletons. The sequencing input was CD4+ T cells from blood, cultured in vitro. The rearrangement uses TRBV7-9 and TRBJ2-3; 12 bases are shared with TRBD2. The TCR sequence derives from a human donor who had recovered from COVID-19. The CDR3 sequence: CASSFHSLLAGGPDTQYF. The CDR3 DNA reads as TGTGCCAGCAGCTTTCACTCTCTTCTAGCGGGAGGGCCAGATACGCAGTATTTT.